Below, 32 T cell receptor beta chains from the same sample are listed, as sequenced in a study of technical replicates of blood from several donors. The method was immunoSEQ multiplex PCR; TCRdb's version includes in-frame clones alone and lacks a portion of them. The sample includes roughly 90,000 clones, under 95% of them seen just once. Sequenced input: T cells isolated from PBMCs. Receptors originate from a human donor in good health.

To note about this clone: Compared with germline, one end of the junction differs, possibly owing to a read error. The chain links TRBV6-5 to TRBJ2-1; D possibly corresponds to TRBD2 (6 bases). The germline V gene has CDR1 MNHEY and CDR2 SVGAGI. This CDR3 comprises 14 residues. Here the CDR3 reads CATSRGSEYNEQFF. CDR3 DNA sequence: TGTGCCACCAGTCGGGGGAGCGAGTACAATGAGCAGTTCTTC.

The chain joins TRBV18 to TRBJ2-1; TRBD1 aligns across 10 bases. The CDR3 contains 14 residues. CDR1 and CDR2 (germline): KGHSH, LQKENI. V shed 8 bases and J 8 bases; nucleotides not matched to a gene: 9. CDR3 DNA sequence: TGTGCCAGCACAAGACAGGGGGCTTTGGATGAGCAGTTCTTC. It yields the protein CASTRQGALDEQFF.

A few counts support this clone. This CDR3 is CASSRGQTYEQYF. As DNA, the CDR3 is TGTGCCAGCAGCCGGGGACAGACCTACGAGCAGTACTTC. The chain combines TRBV11-2 with TRBJ2-7, with TRBD1 identical over 7 bases. Germline CDR1 SGHAT, CDR2 FQNNGV. J was trimmed by 2 bases and V by 5 bases; bases with no gene match: 3. CDR3 length equals 13 residues.

This clone was picked up a small number of times. The rearrangement uses TRBV23-1 and TRBJ1-1; a weak D match, TRBD1 (5 bases). TRBV23-1 is identified as an open reading frame with a role that is uncertain. Trimming pared 6 bases from V and 7 bases from J, leaving 9 bases between. CDR3 length: 11 amino acids. CDR3 amino acids: CASRGQGEAFF. The CDR3 nucleotides read TGCGCCAGCAGGGGTCAGGGTGAAGCTTTCTTT.

This chain uses TRBV9 with TRBJ1-1; no clear D. Looked up from germline, CDR1 is SGDLS and CDR2 is YYNGEE. This CDR3 has 15 residues. The germline V and J ends were trimmed by 6 bases and 4 bases, with 19 bases remaining between them. The CDR3 sequence is CASNPGSRWGTEAFF. DNA of the CDR3: TGTGCCAGCAACCCCGGGAGTAGGTGGGGCACTGAAGCTTTCTTT.

The rearrangement links TRBV25-1 to TRBJ2-7; D is perhaps TRBD1 (5 bases). Trimming stripped 5 bases from V and 6 bases from J, with 17 bases between. The germline V gene encodes CDR1 MGHDK and CDR2 SYGVNS. The CDR3 runs 14 residues. CDR3 in DNA: TGTGCCAGCAGTCCGCAGACAGACCGGAGCGAGCAGTACTTC. This gives the protein CASSPQTDRSEQYF.

This clone was detected only a few times. The rearrangement joins TRBV7-6 to TRBJ2-6; 7 bases map to TRBD1. There are 18 residues in the CDR3. The J segment lost 3 bases and the V segment lost 1 base, leaving 9 bases of the junction unmatched. Germline CDR1 and CDR2: SGHVS and FNYEAQ. The DNA for the CDR3 is TGTGCCAGCAGCTTAGATGGACCAGGGGGTCGTGGGGCCAACGTCCTGACTTTC. This encodes CASSLDGPGGRGANVLTF.

The chain has TRBV6-1 and TRBJ1-4, with D possibly being TRBD1 (5 bases). V shed 6 bases and J shed 8 bases, with 19 bases lying between them. CDR1 is MNHNS and CDR2 is SASEGT in the germline V gene. The CDR3 covers 15 residues. The CDR3 reads CASRKPSGGWEKLFF. The DNA of the CDR3 is TGTGCCAGCAGAAAACCTTCGGGGGGTTGGGAAAAACTGTTTTTT.

This chain connects TRBV13 to TRBJ1-4; 7 bases fit TRBD1. The CDR3 loop spans 15 amino acids. V shed 4 bases, J shed 3 bases, and the junction held 5 bases outside the gene matches. Germline CDR1 PRHDT, CDR2 FYEKMQ (reference sequence). The CDR3 sequence: CASSYTGQSNEKLFF. Here the CDR3 DNA reads TGTGCCAGCAGCTACACGGGACAGTCTAATGAAAAACTGTTTTTT.

The rearrangement links TRBV5-4 to TRBJ2-7; D is unclear. The CDR3 spans 12 residues. Germline lookup yields CDR1 SGHNT and CDR2 YYREEE (reference sequence). V was cut by 2 bases and J by 0 bases, with 3 bases left in between. CDR3 residues: CASSFSSYEQYF. The CDR3 DNA is TGTGCCAGCAGCTTCTCCTCCTACGAGCAGTACTTC.

The CDR3, as DNA: TGTGCCACCCGACAGCGGGACTGGCGGAATGGCACTACTGAAGCTTTCTTT. It is translated as CATRQRDWRNGTTEAFF. The gene calls are TRBV7-9 and TRBJ1-1; D might be TRBD1 (5 bases). CDR1 and CDR2 from the germline V gene are SEHNR and FQNEAQ (reference sequence). The CDR3 length is 17 residues. Trimming stripped 10 bases from V and 5 bases from J, with 29 bases between. Filled out from reference TRBV7-9 and TRBJ1-1, the complete variable domain reads DTGVSQNPRHKITKRGQNVTFRCDPISEHNRLYWYRQTLGQGPEFLTYFQNEAQLEKSRLLSDRFSAERPKGSFSTLEIQRTEQGDSAMYLCATRQRDWRNGTTEAFFGQGTRLTVV.

The chain employs TRBV29-1 and TRBJ1-2, with 7 bases matching TRBD1. The CDR3 is 16 residues long. The germline CDR1 and CDR2 sequences are SQVTM and ANQGSEA. Trimming at V came to 4 bases and at J to 0 bases, leaving 11 bases not matched to a gene. CDR3 DNA: TGCAGCGTTGGGGGGGACAGAACCACTACTAACTATGGCTACACCTTC. It specifies CSVGGDRTTTNYGYTF.

The CDR3 nucleotides read TGTGCCATCAGTGAGAAGGCAGGGGGACTCTACAATGAGCAGTTCTTC. Amino acids: CAISEKAGGLYNEQFF. This chain uses TRBV10-3 with TRBJ2-1; D may be TRBD1 (7 bases). The V gene lost 2 bases and the J gene lost 3 bases, with 14 bases spanning the gap. From germline, CDR1 is ENHRY and CDR2 SYGVKD. The CDR3 has 16 amino acids.

V usage is TRBV5-1 and J usage is TRBJ2-3; 10 nucleotides agree with TRBD2. The V and J ends lost 3 bases and 1 base, in that order; junction bases with no gene match: 5. From germline, CDR1 is SGHRS and CDR2 YFSETQ. The CDR3 length is 16 residues. The DNA for the CDR3 is TGCGCCAGCAGCTCGACTCTAGCGGGGGGCACAGATACGCAGTATTTT. Translation gives CASSSTLAGGTDTQYF.

The rearrangement links TRBV30 to TRBJ2-2; 13 nucleotides agree with TRBD2. CDR1 GTSNPN and CDR2 SVGIG come from the germline V gene (reference sequence). The CDR3 sequence is 16 residues long. The junction had 11 bases not matched to a gene; V was cut back by 6 bases and J by 7 bases. The CDR3 loop is CACLLAGGLESGELFF. Written as DNA, the CDR3 is TGTGCCTGCCTACTAGCGGGGGGGCTAGAGAGCGGGGAGCTGTTTTTT.

This clone has only one observation. This chain joins TRBV5-6 and TRBJ1-4, with D perhaps matching TRBD1 (6 bases). The CDR3 loop spans 14 amino acids. V was clipped by 3 bases and J by 0 bases, with 6 bases between them. Germline V gene data show CDR1 as SGHDT and CDR2 as YYEEEE. The CDR3, as DNA: TGTGCCAGCAGCTACAGGGCAACTAATGAAAAACTGTTTTTT. It yields the protein CASSYRATNEKLFF.

V usage is TRBV7-9 and J usage is TRBJ2-5, with TRBD2 matching over 14 bases. Germline CDR1 reads SEHNR; CDR2 reads FQNEAQ (reference sequence). This CDR3 has 13 amino acids. V lost 8 bases and J lost 4; bases outside the gene matches: 0. The CDR3 loop is CASGLAGGETQYF. The CDR3 DNA reads as TGTGCCAGCGGACTAGCGGGGGGAGAGACCCAGTACTTC.

The V and J genes are TRBV19 and TRBJ2-1, with TRBD2 identical over 15 bases. The germline V gene encodes CDR1 LNHDA and CDR2 SQIVND (reference sequence). This CDR3 spans 18 amino acids. Trimming removed 5 bases from V and 1 base from J; junction bases left unmatched: 6. CDR3 nucleotides: TGTGCCAGTAGTCCAGGACTAGCGGGGGGGCTTTCCTACAATGAGCAGTTCTTC. It yields the protein CASSPGLAGGLSYNEQFF. Based on the CDR3 plus reference TRBV19 and TRBJ2-1, the full variable domain is DGGITQSPKYLFRKEGQNVTLSCEQNLNHDAMYWYRQDPGQGLRLIYYSQIVNDFQKGDIAEGYSVSREKKESFPLTVTSAQKNPTAFYLCASSPGLAGGLSYNEQFFGPGTRLTVL.

The chain is built from TRBV6-5 and TRBJ2-7; possible D gene TRBD2, 6 bases. This CDR3 is 13 amino acids long. V was shortened by 3 bases and J by 6 bases, with 12 bases between the two germline ends. Germline V gene data show CDR1 as MNHEY and CDR2 as SVGAGI. The DNA for the CDR3 is TGTGCCAGCAGTTATGGGACTTCAAGCGAGCAGTACTTC. Translating it yields CASSYGTSSEQYF.

V is TRBV7-9 and J is TRBJ2-1, with D perhaps matching TRBD1 (5 bases). Germline-derived CDR1 and CDR2 are SEHNR and FQNEAQ (reference sequence). Trimming removed 2 bases at V and 4 bases at J, with 12 bases between. This CDR3 region has 15 residues. The CDR3 nucleotides read TGTGCCAGCAGCTTATTTTCAGGGCTTTACAATGAGCAGTTCTTC. Translating gives CASSLFSGLYNEQFF.

The chain couples TRBV11-3 to TRBJ2-1; 9 bases are shared with TRBD2. The CDR3 runs 15 residues. V dropped 2 bases and J dropped 4; count of bases not matched to a gene: 3. The germline V gene encodes CDR1 SGHNT and CDR2 YENEEA. The CDR3 sequence is CASSLQRGVYNEQFF. DNA of the CDR3: TGTGCCAGCAGCTTACAGCGGGGGGTGTACAATGAGCAGTTCTTC.

CDR3 nucleotides: TGTGCCAGCAGCATATTTAGCGGGAGGGGCCCCCAAGAGACCCAGTACTTC. It encodes CASSIFSGRGPQETQYF. This sequence joins TRBV9 and TRBJ2-5; 11 bases agree with TRBD2. The CDR3 is made up of 17 amino acids. V shed 4 bases and J 1 base; nucleotides not matched to a gene: 9. The germline V gene has CDR1 SGDLS and CDR2 YYNGEE.

This rearrangement joins TRBV9 to TRBJ1-1, with D unresolved. CDR3 size: 15 residues. Trimming took off 0 bases at V and 2 bases at J, with 11 bases between the two ends. Germline V CDR1 and CDR2: SGDLS, YYNGEE. The CDR3 region has the DNA TGTGCCAGCAGCGTAGTTGAGGGTATTAACACTGAAGCTTTCTTT. It is translated as CASSVVEGINTEAFF.

J is TRBJ2-7 and V is TRBV30; 9 positions match TRBD1. The CDR3 loop spans 13 amino acids. Per the germline V gene, CDR1 is GTSNPN and CDR2 is SVGIG (reference sequence). Trimming at V came to 7 bases and at J to 4 bases, leaving 8 bases not matched to a gene. The CDR3: CASGQGTLYEQYF. CDR3 nucleotide sequence: TGTGCCTCTGGACAGGGGACCCTATACGAGCAGTACTTC.

The chain has TRBV5-1 and TRBJ1-2, with 7 positions matching TRBD1. Germline CDR1 and CDR2: SGHRS and YFSETQ. The CDR3 totals 17 residues. Trimming at V came to 7 bases and at J to 0 bases, leaving 15 bases not matched to a gene. CDR3 sequence reads: CASRLVYRGTTNYGYTF. In nucleotides, the CDR3 is TGCGCCAGCCGACTCGTCTACAGGGGTACGACTAACTATGGCTACACCTTC.

The J gene is TRBJ2-3, the V gene TRBV27; D perhaps matches TRBD2 (5 bases). V dropped 5 bases and J dropped 5 bases, with 11 bases sitting between them. Germline V gives CDR1 MNHEY, CDR2 SMNVEV (reference sequence). CDR3 length: 13 amino acids. The CDR3 nucleotides read TGTGCCAGCAGTCTTGGACTCTTAGATACGCAGTATTTT. Its protein is CASSLGLLDTQYF.

V is TRBV19 and J is TRBJ1-1, with D perhaps TRBD1 (5 bases). CDR1 LNHDA and CDR2 SQIVND come from the germline V gene (reference sequence). Trimming left V 4 bases short and J 8 bases short, with 8 bases between. The CDR3 consists of 11 residues. DNA for the CDR3: TGTGCCAGTAGTACGTACAGGGAAGCTTTCTTT. Its translation: CASSTYREAFF.

This sequence joins TRBV7-9 and TRBJ1-4; 10 nucleotides align to TRBD1. V was pared by 6 bases and J by 5 bases, with 6 bases of the junction left unmatched. The CDR3 extends over 15 amino acids. In germline, CDR1 is SEHNR, CDR2 FQNEAQ (reference sequence). The CDR3 DNA reads TGTGCCAGCAGGGGATTGACAGGGGGCAATGAAAAACTGTTTTTT. Translated: CASRGLTGGNEKLFF.

The V gene is TRBV10-1, the J gene TRBJ2-2; 8 bases align to TRBD2. Germline values: CDR1 WNHNN, CDR2 SYGVQD (reference sequence). Trimming at V came to 3 bases and at J to 3 bases, leaving 3 bases not matched to a gene. This CDR3 spans 15 amino acids. CDR3 coding DNA: TGCGCCAGCAGTGAACCCGGGAGGGACACCGGGGAGCTGTTTTTT. Protein sequence: CASSEPGRDTGELFF.

V and J are TRBV2 and TRBJ2-5, with D perhaps matching TRBD2 (5 bases). This CDR3 is 13 amino acids long. V was cut by 6 bases and J by 4 bases, with 12 bases left in between. Germline CDR1 SNHLY, CDR2 FYNNEI. The CDR3 coding sequence is TGTGCCAGCAGGTCGGGGTACGGAGAGACCCAGTACTTC. It encodes CASRSGYGETQYF.

This chain uses TRBV13 with TRBJ1-4, with 7 bases fitting TRBD1. The V gene's germline CDR1 is PRHDT and CDR2 FYEKMQ (reference sequence). V dropped 4 bases and J dropped 5; count of bases not matched to a gene: 4. CDR3 length equals 14 residues. The CDR3 DNA sequence: TGTGCCAGCAGCTCGGGACAGCCGAATGAAAAACTGTTTTTT. This sequence encodes CASSSGQPNEKLFF.

The V and J genes are TRBV7-2 and TRBJ2-2; 7 bases agree with TRBD2. J gave up 0 bases and V 4 bases, and 5 bases lay outside the gene matches. Germline V gives CDR1 SGHTA, CDR2 FQGNSA. This CDR3 comprises 16 residues. CDR3 sequence (DNA): TGTGCCAGCAGCTCCCTAGCGGTTTCGAACACCGGGGAGCTGTTTTTT. It is translated as CASSSLAVSNTGELFF. The full variable domain, completed using reference TRBV7-2 and TRBJ2-2, is GAGVSQSPSNKVTEKGKDVELRCDPISGHTALYWYRQSLGQGLEFLIYFQGNSAPDKSGLPSDRFSAERTGGSVSTLTIQRTQQEDSAVYLCASSSLAVSNTGELFFGEGSRLTVL.